The rows below give T cell receptor beta chains drawn from one sample of a study of T cell repertoires in cytomegalovirus infection. One entry per CDR3 protein, called by TCRdb with MiXCR from the reads. The sample records fewer than 650,000 distinct CDR3 sequences, approximately 40% being singletons. Antigen specificity for these receptors is unknown. The specimen was cultured PBMCs, collected from culture after CMV antigen stimulation. The receptors shown here come from a human donor in good health (CMV status not recorded). Some clones in this sample may be carry-over from other donors' samples. Each CDR3 is given with its conserved first and last residue. D genes are given only for firm matches. For some rows the clone size is stated as once, few or many, or as a class when expanded; others skip it.

d_call j_call clone_size v_call cdr3_length cdr3_aa cdr3_nt
. TRBJ2-5 few TRBV2 13 CASSGTVKETQYF TGTGCCAGCAGTGGGACAGTAAAGGAGACCCAGTACTTC
. TRBJ2-3 few TRBV7-2 17 CASSPGHGGGFTDTQYF TGTGCCAGCAGCCCCGGGCATGGTGGGGGGTTCACAGATACGCAGTATTTT
TRBD1 TRBJ2-3 many TRBV7-2 14 CASSLGQVTDTQYF TGTGCCAGCAGCCTAGGACAGGTTACAGATACGCAGTATTTT
TRBD2 TRBJ2-7 . TRBV11-2 17 CASRKNAGGILSYEQYF TGTGCCAGCAGAAAAAATGCGGGAGGCATTCTCTCCTACGAGCAGTACTTC
TRBD1 TRBJ1-1 . TRBV6-1 15 CASRRTGGLNTEAFF TGTGCCAGCAGAAGAACAGGGGGACTGAACACTGAAGCTTTCTTT
. TRBJ1-5 few TRBV19 15 CASSIVSQTNQPQHF TGTGCCAGTAGTATAGTGAGCCAGACTAATCAGCCCCAGCATTTT
. TRBJ2-1 . TRBV20-1 15 CSARGTGGAYNEQFF TGCAGTGCTAGAGGCACGGGGGGCGCTTACAATGAGCAGTTCTTC
. TRBJ2-4 . TRBV4-1 21 CASSQGALRAGSQLAKNIQYF TGCGCCAGCAGCCAAGGGGCCTTAAGGGCAGGAAGCCAGTTAGCCAAAAACATTCAGTACTTC
. TRBJ2-5 . TRBV5-4 16 CASSLPGDRGAETQYF TGTGCCAGCAGCTTGCCGGGGGACCGGGGCGCGGAGACCCAGTACTTC
TRBD2 TRBJ2-7 many TRBV7-6 16 CASSPSSGSSSYEQYF TGTGCCAGCAGCCCGTCTAGCGGGAGTTCCTCCTACGAGCAGTACTTC
. TRBJ1-1 few TRBV19 15 CASKRNALQNTEAFF TGTGCCAGTAAGAGGAACGCCCTCCAGAACACTGAAGCTTTCTTT
. TRBJ1-1 few TRBV6-6 13 CASIESPGAEAFF TGTGCCAGCATCGAGTCCCCTGGGGCTGAAGCTTTCTTT
TRBD2 TRBJ2-7 few TRBV11-2 16 CASSSRLAGVGYEQYF TGTGCCAGCAGCTCCCGTCTAGCGGGAGTAGGCTACGAGCAGTACTTC
. TRBJ2-5 . TRBV7-2 14 CASSHRASQETQYF TGTGCCAGCAGCCACCGGGCGAGCCAAGAGACCCAGTACTTC
. TRBJ2-2 . TRBV12-3/TRBV12-4 16 CASSHGSGLSNGELFF TGTGCCAGCAGTCATGGGTCAGGATTATCCAACGGGGAGCTGTTTTTT
. TRBJ1-6 . TRBV5-6 15 CASSISGNTLSPLHF TGTGCCAGCAGCATCTCAGGGAACACCCTCTCACCCCTCCACTTT
TRBD1 TRBJ1-3 . TRBV5-4 14 CASSQTGGGNTIYF TGTGCCAGCAGCCAGACAGGGGGCGGAAACACCATATATTTT
. TRBJ1-4 few TRBV7-2 16 CASSYRGGQTNEKLFF TGTGCCAGCAGTTACCGCGGGGGGCAGACTAATGAAAAACTGTTTTTT
. TRBJ2-2 few TRBV7-2 14 CASSRTLNTGELFF TGTGCCAGCAGCCGGACTCTGAACACCGGGGAGCTGTTTTTT
TRBD2 TRBJ2-1 . TRBV10-3 12 CAISDRGEVQFF TGTGCCATCAGCGACCGGGGGGAGGTGCAGTTCTTC
TRBD1 TRBJ2-5 . TRBV12-3/TRBV12-4 15 CASRTPDRGYETQYF TGTGCCAGCAGAACCCCCGACAGGGGGTACGAGACCCAGTACTTC
. TRBJ1-6 . TRBV6-1 13 CASSEVIESPLHF TGTGCCAGCAGTGAGGTCATAGAGTCACCCCTCCACTTT
. TRBJ2-7 once TRBV6-6 13 CASSWTVLGEQYF TGTGCCAGCAGTTGGACAGTGTTAGGGGAGCAGTACTTC
TRBD1 TRBJ1-1 . TRBV3-1 19 CASSQGQDRGGVKNTEAFF TGTGCCAGCAGCCAAGGCCAAGACCGAGGGGGCGTTAAGAACACTGAAGCTTTCTTT
. TRBJ1-3 . TRBV30 10 CAWGGRTIYF TGTGCCTGGGGCGGCCGCACCATATATTTT
. TRBJ1-4 few TRBV7-9 14 CASSRGGLSGKLFF TGTGCCAGCAGCCGCGGCGGTTTATCGGGAAAACTGTTTTTT
TRBD1 TRBJ2-7 . TRBV6-2/TRBV6-3 14 CASSPPTTGVEQYF TGTGCCAGCAGCCCTCCAACGACAGGGGTTGAGCAGTACTTC
. TRBJ1-4 few TRBV12-3/TRBV12-4 18 CASSQGGLSIPTNEKLFF TGTGCCAGCAGCCAAGGGGGGCTGTCAATACCAACTAATGAAAAACTGTTTTTT
. TRBJ2-3 . TRBV7-9 12 CASSFTRDTQYF TGTGCCAGCAGCTTTACGCGAGATACGCAGTATTTT
. TRBJ2-4 . TRBV14 16 CASSQDRVGAKNIQYF TGTGCCAGCAGCCAAGACAGGGTTGGAGCCAAAAACATTCAGTACTTC
. TRBJ2-5 . TRBV19 12 CASSGPGETQYF TGTGCCAGTAGTGGGCCTGGGGAGACCCAGTACTTC
. TRBJ1-5 few TRBV7-2 15 CASSIRTEGNQPQHF TGTGCCAGCAGCATCCGGACAGAAGGCAATCAGCCCCAGCATTTT
TRBD2 TRBJ2-5 . TRBV29-1 13 CSVGGGPRETQYF TGCAGCGTTGGGGGGGGTCCCAGAGAGACCCAGTACTTC
. TRBJ1-1 few TRBV7-8 18 CASSLARTRSSLWTEAFF TGTGCCAGCAGCTTAGCTCGGACAAGGTCTAGTCTTTGGACTGAAGCTTTCTTT
TRBD1 TRBJ2-3 . TRBV2 16 CASSSRDRGQIDTQYF TGTGCCAGCAGTAGCCGGGACAGGGGGCAGATAGATACGCAGTATTTT
. TRBJ2-2 . TRBV4-1 18 CASNTIGWGHPNTGELFF TGCGCCAGCAATACAATCGGGTGGGGGCATCCGAACACCGGGGAGCTGTTTTTT
. TRBJ2-3 . TRBV5-3 16 CASSLRPGSAADTQYF TGTGCCAGCAGCTTAAGACCCGGGAGCGCAGCGGATACGCAGTATTTT
. TRBJ2-2 few TRBV10-3 13 CATSVSNTGELFF TGTGCCACTAGCGTCTCGAACACCGGGGAGCTGTTTTTT
. TRBJ2-5 few TRBV7-6 14 CASSLRLDKETQYF TGTGCCAGCAGCCTACGACTTGATAAAGAGACCCAGTACTTC
TRBD1 TRBJ1-5 . TRBV20-1 14 CSARDRGRIQPQHF TGCAGTGCTAGAGATAGGGGGCGCATACAGCCCCAGCATTTT
. TRBJ1-1 . TRBV7-9 13 CAGSDNHRTEAFF TGTGCCGGCTCGGACAATCATAGGACTGAAGCTTTCTTT
TRBD2 TRBJ2-1 . TRBV6-2/TRBV6-3 15 CASSYGTSSYNEQFF TGTGCCAGCAGTTACGGGACTAGCTCCTACAATGAGCAGTTCTTC
. TRBJ2-1 few TRBV6-1 16 CASRGVSTRAYNEQFF TGTGCCAGCAGGGGGGTTTCGACTCGAGCCTACAATGAGCAGTTCTTC
. TRBJ1-6 . TRBV12-3/TRBV12-4 13 CASSLPQISPLHF TGTGCCAGCAGTTTACCCCAGATATCACCCCTCCACTTT
TRBD1 TRBJ1-6 . TRBV20-1 12 CSARGGGSPLHF TGCAGTGCCCGAGGGGGCGGCTCACCCCTCCACTTT
TRBD2 TRBJ2-7 few TRBV27 12 CASSPPGREQYF TGTGCCAGCAGTCCCCCCGGGAGGGAGCAGTACTTC
. TRBJ1-1 . TRBV7-4 16 CASSWERGGAEAEAFF TGTGCCAGCAGCTGGGAGCGGGGGGGCGCGGAAGCTGAAGCTTTCTTT
. TRBJ2-7 few TRBV15 12 CATSRGIDEQYF TGTGCCACCAGCAGAGGAATTGACGAGCAGTACTTC
. TRBJ2-7 . TRBV7-2 12 CASSLNRGEQYF TGTGCCAGCAGCCTCAATAGGGGCGAGCAGTACTTC
. TRBJ1-6 few TRBV6-6 14 CASSYGGADSPLHF TGTGCCAGCAGTTACGGGGGGGCGGATTCACCCCTCCACTTT
. TRBJ1-3 . TRBV7-8 18 CASSLAKLSRSAGNTIYF TGTGCCAGCAGCTTAGCGAAGTTAAGCCGCTCAGCGGGAAACACCATATATTTT
. TRBJ1-2 few TRBV7-8 12 CASSPVAGGYTF TGTGCCAGCAGCCCCGTTGCGGGCGGCTACACCTTC
. TRBJ2-5 few TRBV7-2 14 CASSLGSRWGTQYF TGTGCCAGCAGCTTAGGCTCGCGCTGGGGGACCCAGTACTTC
. TRBJ1-1 few TRBV12-3/TRBV12-4 15 CASSLVGGLATEAFF TGTGCCAGCAGTTTGGTCGGGGGGCTAGCCACTGAAGCTTTCTTT
TRBD1 TRBJ1-1 . TRBV5-4 15 CASSVAGGRNTEAFF TGTGCCAGCAGCGTCGCAGGGGGCCGGAACACTGAAGCTTTCTTT
. TRBJ2-1 few TRBV19 13 CASSIQGGNEQFF TGTGCCAGTAGTATACAGGGGGGAAATGAGCAGTTCTTC
. TRBJ1-4 . TRBV28 16 CASRPLGLSTNEKLFF TGTGCCAGCAGGCCCTTGGGATTGTCAACTAATGAAAAACTGTTTTTT
TRBD2 TRBJ2-7 . TRBV4-3 15 CASSQEAGLIYEQYF TGCGCCAGCAGCCAGGAGGCGGGACTAATCTACGAGCAGTACTTC
. TRBJ1-1 . TRBV7-9 15 CASSAVGGSDTEAFF TGTGCCAGCAGCGCAGTGGGGGGCTCGGACACTGAAGCTTTCTTT